These 13 T cell receptor beta chains share one sample of origin, sequenced in a study of T cell responses to AZD1222 COVID-19 vaccine. Produced via immunoSEQ multiplex PCR; TCRdb's table is partial and in-frame only. The sample consists of 45,000 to 70,000 clones, roughly 86% of them appearing once. Sequencing was performed on peripheral blood, taken on day 0 of AZD1222 vaccination. The receptors were gathered from an adult in good health.

The chain recombines TRBV6-2 or TRBV6-3 with TRBJ1-5, with unresolved D. The V gene's germline CDR1 is MNHEY and CDR2 SVGEGT. The V gene lost 2 bases and the J gene lost 4 bases, with 12 bases spanning the gap. The CDR3 length is 15 residues. DNA for the CDR3: TGTGCCAGCAGTTACCTCGGGTCCCCAAATCAGCCCCAGCATTTT. The encoded protein is CASSYLGSPNQPQHF.

The rearrangement links TRBV4-1 to TRBJ1-6, with D unclear. The CDR3 sequence is 13 residues long. Trimming shortened V by 1 base and J by 8 bases, and 6 bases separated the two germline ends. The V gene's germline CDR1 is MGHRA and CDR2 YSYEKL. The CDR3 sequence: CASSQGVDSPLHF. In DNA, the CDR3 is TGCGCCAGCAGCCAAGGTGTTGATTCACCCCTCCACTTT.

This clone is medium-sized by share. The CDR3 is CASSLGVPTITNTDTQYF. Written as DNA, the CDR3 is TGTGCCAGCAGTTTAGGTGTACCGACAATCACAAACACAGATACGCAGTATTTT. This chain joins TRBV27 and TRBJ2-3; D not resolved. Deletions cut 2 bases from V and 2 bases from J, with 20 bases between. This CDR3 comprises 18 residues. The germline gives CDR1 MNHEY, CDR2 SMNVEV (reference sequence).

J is TRBJ2-7 and V is TRBV11-2; TRBD1 might be the D (6 bases). CDR1 is SGHAT, CDR2 FQNNGV, per germline. Deletions cut 4 bases from V and 1 base from J, with 17 bases between. This CDR3 is built from 16 residues. DNA of the CDR3: TGTGCCAGCAGCTCGTTACAGGGATCCCGTTCCTACGAGCAGTACTTC. The encoded protein is CASSSLQGSRSYEQYF.

This chain joins TRBV5-6 and TRBJ1-1; no reliable D call. The CDR3 loop spans 13 amino acids. Trimming stripped 1 base from V and 1 base from J, with 5 bases between. Germline CDR1 is SGHDT and CDR2 is YYEEEE. Here the CDR3 reads CASSLPPNTEAFF. The CDR3 nucleotides read TGTGCCAGCAGCTTGCCCCCGAACACTGAAGCTTTCTTT.

This clone was seen a few times. The gene calls are TRBV7-2 and TRBJ2-1; D remains unclear. The V gene's germline CDR1 is SGHTA and CDR2 FQGNSA. CDR3 length: 15 residues. The germline V and J ends were trimmed by 5 bases and 5 bases, with 16 bases remaining between them. CDR3 sequence: CASSPLLDFNNEQFF. The CDR3 nucleotides are TGTGCCAGCAGCCCTCTATTAGACTTTAACAATGAGCAGTTCTTC.

This chain uses TRBV28 with TRBJ2-3; 7 bases map to TRBD1. With 6 bases clipped from V and 1 base from J, the junction kept 10 bases outside the gene matches. Per germline, CDR1 MDHEN and CDR2 SYDVKM. CDR3 length: 16 residues. The CDR3 DNA sequence: TGTGCCAGCAGCCAACAACAGGGGCTGGGCACAGATACGCAGTATTTT. The encoded protein is CASSQQQGLGTDTQYF.

The genes are TRBV9 and TRBJ1-5; unclear D gene. This CDR3 has 14 residues. V was trimmed by 2 bases and J by 0 bases, leaving 6 bases between them. Germline V CDR1 and CDR2: SGDLS, YYNGEE. CDR3 nucleotides: TGTGCCAGCAGCGTGGGAAGTAGCAATCAGCCCCAGCATTTT. Translation: CASSVGSSNQPQHF.

The genes are TRBV2 and TRBJ2-7, with TRBD1 identical over 9 bases. Trimming at V came to 5 bases and at J to 6 bases, leaving 5 bases not matched to a gene. The CDR3 consists of 13 residues. Germline V gene data show CDR1 as SNHLY and CDR2 as FYNNEI. CDR3 sequence: CASSTGTGIEQYF. The CDR3 coding sequence is TGTGCCAGCAGTACCGGGACAGGGATCGAGCAGTACTTC.

This rearrangement joins TRBV6-1 to TRBJ1-1, with a weak D call TRBD1 (6 bases). CDR1 and CDR2 from the germline V gene are MNHNS and SASEGT. V lost 3 bases and J 1 base, leaving 12 bases between the germline ends. This CDR3 spans 15 amino acids. The CDR3, as DNA: TGTGCCAGCAGTGAGGGGGCGGACAAGAACACTGAAGCTTTCTTT. Protein sequence: CASSEGADKNTEAFF.

The V gene is TRBV5-6, the J gene TRBJ1-2; possibly TRBD1 for D (5 bases). Germline lookup yields CDR1 SGHDT and CDR2 YYEEEE. This CDR3 comprises 17 residues. The ends were cut back, 1 base at V and 0 bases at J, with 16 bases in the middle. CDR3 in amino acids: CASSLSSTTDSNYGYTF. In nucleotides, the CDR3 is TGTGCCAGCAGCTTGAGCTCCACGACAGACTCTAACTATGGCTACACCTTC. Full variable domain (outside the CDR3, taken from reference TRBV5-6 and TRBJ1-2): DAGVTQSPTHLIKTRGQQVTLRCSPKSGHDTVSWYQQALGQGPQFIFQYYEEEERQRGNFPDRFSGHQFPNYSSELNVNALLLGDSALYLCASSLSSTTDSNYGYTFGSGTRLTVV.

The V and J genes are TRBV5-1 and TRBJ2-2, with unresolved D. V shed 6 bases and J shed 4 bases, with 13 bases lying between them. CDR3 size: 14 residues. Germline CDR1 is SGHRS and CDR2 is YFSETQ. This CDR3 is CASTPGQFTGELFF. The CDR3 DNA reads as TGCGCCAGCACCCCGGGCCAATTCACCGGGGAGCTGTTTTTT.

The chain links TRBV30 to TRBJ1-6; 8 bases are a match to TRBD1. Germline V gives CDR1 GTSNPN, CDR2 SVGIG (reference sequence). The CDR3 is 15 residues long. Losses at the gene ends were 4 bases for V and 9 bases for J; bases not matched to a gene: 11. CDR3 nucleotides: TGTGCCTGGATAGCCGGACAGGGTATCTCTTCACCCCTCCACTTT. Its protein is CAWIAGQGISSPLHF.